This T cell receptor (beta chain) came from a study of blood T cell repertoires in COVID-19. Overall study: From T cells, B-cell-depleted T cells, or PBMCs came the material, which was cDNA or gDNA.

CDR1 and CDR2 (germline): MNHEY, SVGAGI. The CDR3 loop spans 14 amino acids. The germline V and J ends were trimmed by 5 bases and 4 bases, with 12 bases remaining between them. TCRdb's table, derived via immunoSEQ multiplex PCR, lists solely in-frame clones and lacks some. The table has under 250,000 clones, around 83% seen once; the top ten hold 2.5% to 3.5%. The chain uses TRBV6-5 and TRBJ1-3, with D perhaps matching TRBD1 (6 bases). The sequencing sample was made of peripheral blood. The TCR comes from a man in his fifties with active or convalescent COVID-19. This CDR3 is CASSPLTGGNTIYF. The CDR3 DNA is TGTGCCAGCAGTCCTTTAACAGGGGGAAACACCATATATTTT.